The 18 T cell receptor beta chains below come from one sample, sequenced in a study of T cells in Graves' hyperthyroidism and ophthalmopathy. The CDR3 regions of TCR beta were amplified from RNA transcripts. HTBI primers were used for first-round RT-PCR of the TCR CDR3. TCRdb called the multiplex PCR reads again in MiXCR, with one record for every CDR3 protein. In the table there are some 600,000 distinct CDR3 sequences, approximately 15% of which are singletons. The sample taken for sequencing was blood. These receptors originate from a woman in her 30s with Graves' hyperthyroidism that later progressed to Graves' ophthalmopathy.

This clonotype was observed many times. The chain combines TRBV11-2 with TRBJ2-2, with unresolved D. Trimming removed 5 bases at V and 4 bases at J, with 5 bases between. CDR3 length equals 12 residues. CDR1 and CDR2 (germline): SGHAT, FQNNGV. CDR3: CASSPITGELFF. The CDR3, as DNA: TGTGCCAGCAGCCCAATCACCGGGGAGCTGTTTTTT.

A word on this clonotype: One base away lies a much larger clone, so this may be a sequencing read error. This chain joins TRBV6-1 and TRBJ2-7; TRBD1 might be the D (5 bases). Germline V gene sequence: CDR1 MNHNS, CDR2 SASEGT. CDR3 length: 12 residues. CDR3 sequence: CASGEDSHEQYF. The CDR3 DNA sequence: TGTGCCAGCGGTGAAGACAGCCACGAGCAGTACTTC.

This clonotype has at least ten counts. V gene TRBV10-3 combines with J gene TRBJ2-1; 14 positions agree with TRBD2. This CDR3 comprises 18 residues. V gave up 3 bases and J gave up 0 bases; unmatched junction bases: 4. The V gene's germline CDR1 is ENHRY and CDR2 SYGVKD. CDR3 sequence (DNA): TGTGCCATCAGTGACGGGACTAGCGGGGGAAGCTCCTACAATGAGCAGTTCTTC. Protein product: CAISDGTSGGSSYNEQFF.

This clonotype was seen a few times. The genes are TRBV10-3 and TRBJ2-5, with 8 bases matching TRBD2. The V and J ends lost 6 bases and 4 bases, in that order; junction bases with no gene match: 4. Germline assignment: CDR1 ENHRY and CDR2 SYGVKD. The CDR3 is 13 residues long. The CDR3 is CAISGLALETQYF. Written as DNA, the CDR3 is TGTGCCATCAGCGGACTAGCCTTAGAGACCCAGTACTTC.

This clonotype was found many times. The chain employs TRBV27 and TRBJ1-4; D gene uncertain. The CDR3 has 15 amino acids. Trimming pared 5 bases from V and 0 bases from J, leaving 10 bases between. Germline CDR1 and CDR2: MNHEY and SMNVEV (reference sequence). The DNA for the CDR3 is TGTGCCAGCAGTGCCCGGCGAACAACTAATGAAAAACTGTTTTTT. As protein: CASSARRTTNEKLFF.

The V gene is TRBV12-3 or TRBV12-4, the J gene TRBJ2-1; 8 bases line up with TRBD2. After removal of 4 bases from V and 1 base from J, the junction contained 6 bases not matched to a gene. The CDR3 totals 16 residues. The CDR3 bases are TGTGCCAGCAGTTCCCAACGGGGGGGGTCCTACAATGAGCAGTTCTTC. Translating it yields CASSSQRGGSYNEQFF.

This clonotype was observed a handful of times. The gene calls are TRBV5-4 and TRBJ1-1, with D possibly matching TRBD1 (5 bases). Trimming shortened V by 6 bases and J by 5 bases, and 14 bases separated the two germline ends. CDR1 and CDR2 (germline): SGHNT, YYREEE (reference sequence). This CDR3 has 13 residues. This chain's CDR3 is CASTNVGGTEAFF. CDR3 nucleotides: TGTGCCAGCACCAACGTCGGGGGGACTGAAGCTTTCTTT.

This clonotype showed up just a few times. The chain recombines TRBV19 with TRBJ2-7; D not certain. Germline V lookup: CDR1 LNHDA, CDR2 SQIVND (reference sequence). V was cut by 5 bases and J by 4 bases, with 18 bases left in between. This CDR3 spans 15 amino acids. The CDR3 sequence is CASSPGHQDGYEQYF. The CDR3 DNA reads as TGTGCCAGTAGTCCTGGCCATCAGGACGGATACGAGCAGTACTTC. The full variable domain, with the rest looked up from reference TRBV19 and TRBJ2-7, is DGGITQSPKYLFRKEGQNVTLSCEQNLNHDAMYWYRQDPGQGLRLIYYSQIVNDFQKGDIAEGYSVSREKKESFPLTVTSAQKNPTAFYLCASSPGHQDGYEQYFGPGTRLTVT.

This clonotype showed up many times. The CDR3 here is CAWTLGDRADRYTF. DNA for the CDR3: TGTGCCTGGACCCTAGGGGACAGGGCGGATCGCTACACCTTC. The chain uses TRBV30 and TRBJ1-2, with 9 bases that match TRBD1. The germline CDR1 and CDR2 sequences are GTSNPN and SVGIG (reference sequence). The J segment lost 9 bases and the V segment lost 4 bases, leaving 12 bases of the junction unmatched. The CDR3 is 14 residues long.

This clonotype has ten or more counts. This chain links TRBV29-1 with TRBJ1-1; a weak D match, TRBD1 (5 bases). This CDR3 spans 13 amino acids. Germline V gene sequence: CDR1 SQVTM, CDR2 ANQGSEA. V lost 7 bases, J lost 0 bases, and 12 bases lay in between. The CDR3 loop is CSEQGVVNTEAFF. CDR3 DNA sequence: TGCAGCGAGCAAGGGGTCGTGAACACTGAAGCTTTCTTT.

This clonotype showed up many times. The rearrangement links TRBV19 to TRBJ2-5; maybe TRBD1 (5 bases). Trimming removed 6 bases at V and 1 base at J, with 9 bases between. Germline V gene sequence: CDR1 LNHDA, CDR2 SQIVND (reference sequence). This CDR3 comprises 13 residues. CDR3 loop: CASSVQVQETQYF. DNA of the CDR3: TGTGCCAGTAGCGTACAGGTCCAAGAGACCCAGTACTTC.

Ten or more counts support this clonotype. The genes are TRBV7-3 and TRBJ2-7, with D hard to call. V was shortened by 1 base and J by 6 bases, with 10 bases between the two germline ends. The germline CDR1 and CDR2 sequences are SGHTA and FQGTGA. CDR3 length equals 13 residues. The CDR3 sequence is CASSLSKTSEQYF. The CDR3, as DNA: TGTGCCAGCAGCTTAAGTAAAACCTCCGAGCAGTACTTC.

A word on this clonotype: This may arise from a read error, as a much more abundant clone is one base away. The chain is built from TRBV9 and TRBJ2-1; TRBD1 is a possible D gene (5 bases). The CDR3 totals 15 residues. V gave up 0 bases and J gave up 6 bases, with 13 bases separating them. Germline CDR1 is SGDLS and CDR2 is YYNGEE. The CDR3 DNA reads as TGTGCCAGCAGCGTAGAGCCAGGGAAACTCAATGAGCAGTTCTTC. It codes for CASSVEPGKLNEQFF.

This clonotype has at least ten counts. V and J are TRBV11-2 and TRBJ2-7; D unresolved. Germline-derived CDR1 and CDR2 are SGHAT and FQNNGV. V was cut by 1 base and J by 3 bases, with 16 bases left in between. This CDR3 is built from 16 residues. The CDR3, as DNA: TGTGCCAGCAGCTTAGCCGCATCGAGGAGATACTACGAGCAGTACTTC. Translation: CASSLAASRRYYEQYF.

This clonotype was picked up many times. This chain connects TRBV5-1 to TRBJ2-5; 10 bases match TRBD2. The CDR3 has 16 residues. Looked up from germline, CDR1 is SGHRS and CDR2 is YFSETQ. With 3 bases clipped from V and 5 bases from J, the junction kept 10 bases outside the gene matches. For the CDR3, the DNA is TGCGCCAGCAGCTCCTTTGTAGCGGGAGGAAAGGAGACCCAGTACTTC. This codes for CASSSFVAGGKETQYF.

Many counts were recorded for this clonotype. The chain recombines TRBV25-1 with TRBJ2-7, with D perhaps given as TRBD1 or TRBD2 (6 bases each). V was clipped by 5 bases and J by 2 bases, with 19 bases between them. This CDR3 has 16 residues. Germline loops: CDR1 MGHDK, CDR2 SYGVNS. The CDR3 loop is CASSPFGRGGTYEQYF. The CDR3 region has the DNA TGTGCCAGCAGTCCCTTCGGGAGAGGGGGAACCTACGAGCAGTACTTC.

This clonotype has ten or more counts. The V gene is TRBV12-3 or TRBV12-4, the J gene TRBJ1-2; the match to TRBD1 covers 9 bases. The CDR3 covers 15 residues. Germline trimming cut 2 bases from V and 3 bases from J; bases unmatched to any gene: 4. This CDR3 reads CASSLSRTGDYGYTF. In DNA form, the CDR3 reads TGTGCCAGCAGTTTATCTAGGACAGGGGACTATGGCTACACCTTC.

This clonotype was observed a handful of times. This chain links TRBV2 with TRBJ2-3, with 7 bases fitting TRBD2. CDR3 length equals 16 residues. J lost 4 bases, V lost 6 bases, and 13 bases had no gene match. The germline V gene has CDR1 SNHLY and CDR2 FYNNEI. CDR3 coding DNA: TGTGCCAGCAGGACCCCCCCCTCGGGAGGCTCAGATACGCAGTATTTT. This codes for CASRTPPSGGSDTQYF.